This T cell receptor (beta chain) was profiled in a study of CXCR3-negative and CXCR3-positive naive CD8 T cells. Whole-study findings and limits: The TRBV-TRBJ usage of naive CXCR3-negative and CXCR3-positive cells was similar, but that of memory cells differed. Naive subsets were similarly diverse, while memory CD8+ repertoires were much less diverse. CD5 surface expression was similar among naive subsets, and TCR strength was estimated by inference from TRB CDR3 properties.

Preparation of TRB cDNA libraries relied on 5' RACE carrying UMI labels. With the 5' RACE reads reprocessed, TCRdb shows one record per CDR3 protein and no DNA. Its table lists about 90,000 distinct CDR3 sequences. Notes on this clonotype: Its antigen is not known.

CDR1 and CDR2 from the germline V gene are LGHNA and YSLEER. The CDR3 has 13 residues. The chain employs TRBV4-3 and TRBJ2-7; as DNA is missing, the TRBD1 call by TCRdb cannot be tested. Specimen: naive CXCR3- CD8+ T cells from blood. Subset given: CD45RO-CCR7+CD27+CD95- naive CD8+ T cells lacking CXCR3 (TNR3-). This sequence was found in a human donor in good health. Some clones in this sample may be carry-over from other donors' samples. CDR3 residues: CASSHLDSYEQYF.